The 22 T cell receptor beta chains below all came from one sample that was sequenced in a study of identical twins. TCRdb reprocessed the 5' RACE reads via MiXCR and lists one record per CDR3 protein. Found here are roughly 690,000 distinct CDR3 sequences, approximately 6% of them singletons; the top ten hold 1.5% to 2%. Sequencing was done on a sample of naive T cells sorted from blood. These receptors were taken from a young man in good health.

The chain uses TRBV12-3 or TRBV12-4 and TRBJ2-2, with D possibly TRBD1 on 6 matching bases. Trimming left V 11 bases short and J 2 bases short, with 18 bases between. The length of the CDR3 is 15 residues. The DNA of the CDR3 is TGTGCCTCCAAGACCGGGACAAGTAACACCGGGGAGCTGTTTTTT. Translated, it gives CASKTGTSNTGELFF.

This clonotype was counted ten times or more. At one end the junction does not follow the germline gene, possibly because of a read error. V is TRBV9 and J is TRBJ1-2; the match to TRBD1 covers 9 bases. This CDR3 is 12 amino acids long. The germline V gene encodes CDR1 SGDLS and CDR2 YYNGEE. As DNA, the CDR3 is TGTGCCAGCAGCCAATTGGACAGGGGCCCTCACTTC. Encoded protein: CASSQLDRGPHF.

This clonotype was found many times. The CDR3 here is CASSAGQSGYEQYF. CDR3 nucleotide sequence: TGCGCCAGCAGCGCCGGACAATCCGGCTACGAGCAGTACTTC. The rearrangement joins TRBV5-1 to TRBJ2-7; D may be TRBD1 (5 bases). There are 14 residues in the CDR3. V lost 4 bases, J lost 3 bases, and 14 bases lay in between. Germline CDR1 reads SGHRS; CDR2 reads YFSETQ.

This clonotype was recorded many times. J is TRBJ1-4 and V is TRBV12-3 or TRBV12-4; D is ambiguous. V lost 3 bases and J 8 bases, leaving 16 bases between the germline ends. The CDR3 consists of 15 residues. The CDR3 region is CASSFSPGREEKLFF. In DNA form, the CDR3 reads TGTGCCAGCAGTTTCTCCCCTGGTAGGGAAGAAAAACTGTTTTTT.

This clonotype was detected many times. The J gene is TRBJ2-7, the V gene TRBV12-3 or TRBV12-4, with TRBD2 matching over 10 bases. The CDR3 is 15 residues long. Trimming took 2 bases from V and 4 from J; bases not matched to a gene: 5. The CDR3 loop reads CASSLTGLARYEQYF. CDR3 nucleotide sequence: TGTGCCAGCAGTTTAACGGGACTAGCGCGTTACGAGCAGTACTTC.

This clonotype was counted a few times. V and J are TRBV29-1 and TRBJ2-2, with TRBD2 matching over 10 bases. V lost 4 bases, J lost 5 bases, and 7 bases stayed unmatched. Germline CDR1 is SQVTM and CDR2 is ANQGSEA. CDR3 length: 15 amino acids. CDR3 region: CSVAEAGGVTGELFF. The CDR3 DNA reads TGCAGCGTTGCGGAAGCGGGAGGGGTGACCGGGGAGCTGTTTTTT.

This clonotype was counted between two and nine times. The J gene is TRBJ2-7, the V gene TRBV27, with 7 bases lining up with TRBD2. The CDR3 spans 14 residues. Germline V gives CDR1 MNHEY, CDR2 SMNVEV (reference sequence). The V gene end was trimmed by 5 bases and the J gene end by 2 bases; junction bases not matched to a gene: 6. The CDR3 DNA sequence: TGTGCCAGCAGTCCCCGGGACTACACCTACGAGCAGTACTTC. Residues: CASSPRDYTYEQYF.

This clonotype was counted between two and nine times. V and J are TRBV10-3 and TRBJ2-3, with 8 bases identical to TRBD2. V lost 7 bases, J lost 0 bases, and 3 bases stayed unmatched. The CDR3 loop spans 14 amino acids. Germline V gene lookup returns CDR1 ENHRY and CDR2 SYGVKD. The CDR3 region is CAINPSGSTDTQYF. The CDR3 DNA is TGTGCCATCAATCCTAGCGGGAGCACAGATACGCAGTATTTT.

This clonotype was detected ten times or more. This chain joins TRBV15 and TRBJ2-2; no clear D. Germline assignment: CDR1 LNHNV and CDR2 YYDKDF (reference sequence). V dropped 0 bases and J dropped 0 bases, with 8 bases sitting between them. The CDR3 is 16 amino acids. CDR3 DNA: TGTGCCACCAGCAGAGATTGGGATACGAACACCGGGGAGCTGTTTTTT. It translates to CATSRDWDTNTGELFF. Full variable domain (remainder filled in from reference TRBV15 and TRBJ2-2): DAMVIQNPRYQVTQFGKPVTLSCSQTLNHNVMYWYQQKSSQAPKLLFHYYDKDFNNEADTPDNFQSRRPNTSFCFLDIRSPGLGDTAMYLCATSRDWDTNTGELFFGEGSRLTVL.

The sample holds many counts of this clonotype. V is TRBV24-1 and J is TRBJ2-3, with 10 positions matching TRBD2. CDR1 and CDR2 from the germline V gene are KGHDR and SFDVKD. The trim removed 4 bases at V and 3 bases at J, leaving 9 bases unmatched. CDR3 length: 17 residues. CDR3 nucleotide sequence: TGTGCCACCAGTGACCCTACCAGCGGGAGGGGGACAGATACGCAGTATTTT. It yields the protein CATSDPTSGRGTDTQYF.

The sample holds a few counts of this clonotype. The chain links TRBV29-1 to TRBJ2-1, with 9 bases matching TRBD2. The V and J ends lost 3 bases and 3 bases, in that order; junction bases with no gene match: 12. CDR1 and CDR2 from the germline V gene are SQVTM and ANQGSEA. CDR3 size: 17 residues. CDR3 protein: CSVDVAGERLLYNEQFF. In nucleotides, the CDR3 is TGCAGCGTTGATGTAGCGGGAGAGAGGCTCCTCTACAATGAGCAGTTCTTC.

In its sample, this clonotype was seen many times. The chain links TRBV12-3 or TRBV12-4 to TRBJ2-1, with D perhaps being TRBD1 or TRBD2 (5 bases each). CDR3 length equals 14 residues. The germline V and J ends were trimmed by 4 bases and 3 bases, with 10 bases remaining between them. The CDR3 region is CASSWGRDYNEQFF. In DNA, the CDR3 is TGTGCCAGCAGTTGGGGACGCGACTACAATGAGCAGTTCTTC.

This clonotype appeared many times. This sequence joins TRBV5-1 and TRBJ1-6; D remains unclear. Trimming removed 0 bases at V and 13 bases at J, with 11 bases between. Germline V gene data show CDR1 as SGHRS and CDR2 as YFSETQ. CDR3 length equals 13 residues. The CDR3 loop is CASSLAGLSPLHF. CDR3 sequence (DNA): TGCGCCAGCAGCTTGGCAGGTCTGTCGCCCCTCCACTTT.

This clonotype was recorded a few times. This chain uses TRBV7-9 with TRBJ1-4; D not certain. The V and J ends lost 4 bases and 7 bases respectively, with 16 bases between them. Germline V CDR1 and CDR2: SEHNR, FQNEAQ (reference sequence). The CDR3 is made up of 15 amino acids. The CDR3 here is CASSSVAQRSEKLFF. The CDR3 DNA reads as TGTGCCAGCAGCTCCGTAGCGCAGCGGAGTGAAAAACTGTTTTTT.

This clonotype was recorded at least ten times. CDR3 in amino acids: CASSLVGLRSGNTIYF. The CDR3, as DNA: TGTGCCAGCAGCTTGGTCGGACTACGCTCTGGAAACACCATATATTTT. The rearrangement joins TRBV5-5 to TRBJ1-3, with unresolved D. Trimming removed 0 bases at V and 0 bases at J, with 10 bases between. This CDR3 contains 16 residues. Germline V gene sequence: CDR1 SGHKS, CDR2 YYEKEE (reference sequence). Full variable domain (remainder filled in from reference TRBV5-5 and TRBJ1-3): DAGVTQSPTHLIKTRGQQVTLRCSPISGHKSVSWYQQVLGQGPQFIFQYYEKEERGRGNFPDRFSARQFPNYSSELNVNALLLGDSALYLCASSLVGLRSGNTIYFGEGSWLTVV.

This clonotype occurred many times. The chain carries TRBV12-3 or TRBV12-4 and TRBJ2-3; D uncertain. V lost 3 bases to trimming and J lost 5 bases, with 18 bases between them. The CDR3 consists of 16 residues. The CDR3 loop reads CASSFVSPLVGDTQYF. The DNA for the CDR3 is TGTGCCAGCAGTTTCGTCAGCCCCCTTGTAGGAGATACGCAGTATTTT.

This clonotype was found many times. The chain combines TRBV27 with TRBJ2-4, with a possible D match to TRBD2 (6 bases). Trimming took off 6 bases at V and 0 bases at J, with 12 bases between the two ends. The germline CDR1 and CDR2 sequences are MNHEY and SMNVEV (reference sequence). The CDR3 is 15 amino acids. CDR3 coding DNA: TGTGCCAGCAGCCGGCGGGGCGGAGCCAAAAACATTCAGTACTTC. Amino acids: CASSRRGGAKNIQYF.

In its sample, this clonotype was seen a few times. This sequence joins TRBV6-2 or TRBV6-3 and TRBJ2-1; 10 bases match TRBD2. Unmatched junction bases numbered 12, after V lost 4 bases and J lost 15 bases. CDR3 size: 14 residues. Germline lookup yields CDR1 MNHEY and CDR2 SVGEGT. CDR3: CASSSPSGSRARFF. The CDR3 coding sequence is TGTGCCAGCAGTTCCCCTAGCGGGAGTCGAGCGAGGTTCTTC.

There are many counts of this clonotype. V gene TRBV6-5 combines with J gene TRBJ2-5; 8 bases fit TRBD1. Germline CDR1 and CDR2: MNHEY and SVGAGI. CDR3 size: 15 residues. The trim removed 0 bases at V and 4 bases at J, leaving 4 bases unmatched. The CDR3 is CASSYSSGTGETQYF. CDR3 DNA: TGTGCCAGCAGTTACTCGTCGGGGACAGGAGAGACCCAGTACTTC.

The chain uses TRBV19 and TRBJ2-1; tentative D call: TRBD2 (5 bases). Trimming took off 3 bases at V and 0 bases at J, with 12 bases between the two ends. CDR1 LNHDA and CDR2 SQIVND come from the germline V gene (reference sequence). This CDR3 has 16 residues. DNA for the CDR3: TGTGCCAGTAGTATGGCTAGCTCGAGCTCCTACAATGAGCAGTTCTTC. This translates into CASSMASSSSYNEQFF.

Many counts were recorded for this clonotype. The chain carries TRBV12-3 or TRBV12-4 and TRBJ1-5; D is unclear. Trimming took 3 bases from V and 4 from J, leaving 7 bases between them. The CDR3 has 13 residues. The CDR3 DNA is TGTGCCAGCAGTTTCGGGGAAAATCAGCCCCAGCATTTT. It specifies CASSFGENQPQHF.

The genes are TRBV15 and TRBJ1-5, with D unresolved. CDR1 LNHNV and CDR2 YYDKDF come from the germline V gene (reference sequence). The V gene lost 3 bases and the J gene lost 8 bases, with 11 bases spanning the gap. This CDR3 region has 13 residues. The CDR3 reads CATSREMVEPQHF. The CDR3 nucleotides read TGTGCCACCAGCAGGGAAATGGTGGAGCCCCAGCATTTT.